Shown below are 8 T cell receptor beta chains from a single sample sequenced in a study of T cells in Graves' hyperthyroidism and ophthalmopathy (dated by TCRdb to about 2019). Receptor libraries were prepared by multiplex PCR. The run used an Illumina HiSeq 2000. The TCR beta CDR3 regions were amplified from the RNA transcripts. A first-round RT-PCR of the TCR CDR3 used the HTBI primer set with the Qiagen OneStep RT-PCR kit. Through fastp at Q25 and MiXCR, TCRdb rebuilt clones from the public reads, retaining in-frame beta chains. Under each unique CDR3 protein, matching rows form one entry showing the most common genes and DNA. This sample has over 450,000 distinct CDR3 sequences in its table, and over 15% of those were observed once. The ten largest clones take up 17% of the sample. Specimen: blood. These receptor sequences come from a woman in her late teens or twenties with Graves' ophthalmopathy.

There are many counts of this clonotype. The gene calls are TRBV7-2 and TRBJ2-1; D is unresolved. Trimming removed 1 base at V and 6 bases at J, with 10 bases between. CDR3 length: 14 amino acids. CDR1 and CDR2 (germline): SGHTA, FQGNSA. The chain's CDR3 is CASSLDSGLNEQFF. As DNA, the CDR3 is TGTGCCAGCAGCTTAGATTCCGGGCTCAATGAGCAGTTCTTC.

This chain joins TRBV20-1 and TRBJ1-6; D gene unclear. Looked up from germline, CDR1 is DFQATT and CDR2 is SNEGSKA (reference sequence). Trimming removed 5 bases at V and 10 bases at J, with 24 bases between. The CDR3 has 16 residues. CDR3: CSARVAGREVRSPLHF. The DNA of the CDR3 is TGCAGTGCTCGGGTTGCAGGCCGGGAAGTTAGGTCACCCCTCCACTTT.

The V call is TRBV7-9, the J call TRBJ2-7; 7 bases map to TRBD1. This CDR3 is 16 amino acids long. CDR1 is SEHNR and CDR2 is FQNEAQ in the germline V gene (reference sequence). J lost 6 bases, V lost 5 bases, and 16 bases had no gene match. The CDR3 here is CASSSLGAGGAAEQYF. The CDR3 DNA is TGTGCCAGCAGCAGCTTAGGAGCAGGGGGTGCCGCCGAGCAGTACTTC.

In the case of this clonotype: Since a much larger clone is just one base distant, this may be a read error. The chain links TRBV6-9 to TRBJ2-5; no definite D call. CDR1 is MNHGY and CDR2 is SVAAGI in the germline V gene. V shed 3 bases and J shed 0 bases, with 11 bases lying between them. The CDR3 totals 15 residues. The CDR3 protein is CASSYPGGNQETQYF. As DNA, the CDR3 is TGTGCCAGCAGTTACCCTGGCGGAAACCAAGAGACCCAGTACTTC.

This clonotype was counted at least ten times. CDR3 nucleotides: TGTGCCAGCAGCATCAGGGAAGCGGGGGGGGTCAATGAGCAGTTCTTC. It specifies CASSIREAGGVNEQFF. The chain combines TRBV6-2 or TRBV6-3 with TRBJ2-1, with 10 bases aligning to TRBD2. This CDR3 region has 16 residues. J lost 6 bases, V lost 6 bases, and 11 bases had no gene match. CDR1 is MNHEY and CDR2 is SVGEGT in the germline V gene.

This clonotype was recorded many times. This chain joins TRBV7-2 and TRBJ2-1; 11 nucleotides agree with TRBD2. Germline CDR1 is SGHTA and CDR2 is FQGNSA. There are 16 residues in the CDR3. Germline trimming cut 5 bases from V and 4 bases from J; bases unmatched to any gene: 7. CDR3 region: CASSVGSSGRYNEQFF. CDR3 DNA: TGTGCCAGCAGCGTCGGGTCTAGCGGGAGGTACAATGAGCAGTTCTTC.

This clonotype was seen repeatedly, ten times or more. The J gene is TRBJ1-1, the V gene TRBV7-8, with 7 bases matching TRBD1. From germline, CDR1 is SGHVS and CDR2 FQNEAQ. V was pared by 6 bases and J by 5 bases, with 12 bases of the junction left unmatched. The CDR3 spans 15 residues. As DNA, the CDR3 is TGTGCCAGCAGACCCTCGGACAGGAAGTGGACTGAAGCTTTCTTT. Translation: CASRPSDRKWTEAFF.

V and J are TRBV7-2 and TRBJ2-2; D call uncertain. Germline lookup yields CDR1 SGHTA and CDR2 FQGNSA. Trimming pared 1 base from V and 1 base from J, leaving 13 bases between. CDR3 length: 17 amino acids. The DNA for the CDR3 is TGTACCAGCAGCTTAGACAAGTCGGATTGGAACACCGGGGAGCTGTTTTTT. Translating gives CTSSLDKSDWNTGELFF.